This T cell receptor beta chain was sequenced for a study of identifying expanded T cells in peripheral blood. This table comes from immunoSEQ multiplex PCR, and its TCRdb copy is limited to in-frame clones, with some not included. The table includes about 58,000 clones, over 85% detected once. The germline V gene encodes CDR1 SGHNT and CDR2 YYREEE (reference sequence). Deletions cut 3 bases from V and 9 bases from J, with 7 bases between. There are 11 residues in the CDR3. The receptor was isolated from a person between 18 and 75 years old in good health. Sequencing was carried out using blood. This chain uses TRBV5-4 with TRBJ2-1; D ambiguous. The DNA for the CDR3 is TGTGCCAGCAGCTCCTTGCGTGAGCAGTTCTTC. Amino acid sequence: CASSSLREQFF.